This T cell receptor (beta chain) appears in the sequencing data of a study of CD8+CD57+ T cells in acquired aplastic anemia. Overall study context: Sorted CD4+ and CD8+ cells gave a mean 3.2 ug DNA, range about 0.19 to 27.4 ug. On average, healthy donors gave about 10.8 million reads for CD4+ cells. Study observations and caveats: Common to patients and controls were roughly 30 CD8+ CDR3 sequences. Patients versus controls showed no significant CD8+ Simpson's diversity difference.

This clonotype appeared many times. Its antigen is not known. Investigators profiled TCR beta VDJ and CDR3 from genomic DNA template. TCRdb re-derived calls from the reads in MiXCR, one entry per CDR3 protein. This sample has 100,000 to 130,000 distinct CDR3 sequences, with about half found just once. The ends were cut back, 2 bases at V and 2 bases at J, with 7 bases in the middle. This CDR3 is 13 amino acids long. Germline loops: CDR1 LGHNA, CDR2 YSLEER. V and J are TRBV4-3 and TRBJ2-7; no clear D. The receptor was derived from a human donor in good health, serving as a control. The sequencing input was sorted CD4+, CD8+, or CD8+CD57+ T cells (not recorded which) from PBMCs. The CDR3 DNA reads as TGCGCCAGCAGCCAACGACTTGCCTACGAGCAGTACTTC. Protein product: CASSQRLAYEQYF.